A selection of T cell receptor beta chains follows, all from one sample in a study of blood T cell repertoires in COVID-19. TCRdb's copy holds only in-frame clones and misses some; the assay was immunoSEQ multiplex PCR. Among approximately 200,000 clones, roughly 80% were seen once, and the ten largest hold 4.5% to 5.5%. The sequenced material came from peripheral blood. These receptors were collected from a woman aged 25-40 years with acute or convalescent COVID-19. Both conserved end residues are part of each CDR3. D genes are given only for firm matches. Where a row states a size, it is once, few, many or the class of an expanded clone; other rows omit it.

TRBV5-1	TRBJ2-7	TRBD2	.	CASSPVAGVTYEQYF	TGCGCCAGCAGCCCGGTAGCGGGAGTAACCTACGAGCAGTACTTC
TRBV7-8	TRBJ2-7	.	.	CASRMSRMSGSRYEQYF	TGTGCCAGCAGGATGTCTCGGATGAGTGGGAGTCGGTACGAGCAGTACTTC
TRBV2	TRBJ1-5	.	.	CASRDGGFKNQPQHF	TGTGCCAGCAGGGACGGAGGGTTCAAAAATCAGCCCCAGCATTTT
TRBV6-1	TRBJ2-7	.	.	CASSEGAGTREQYF	TGTGCCAGCAGTGAGGGTGCTGGCACTAGAGAGCAGTACTTC
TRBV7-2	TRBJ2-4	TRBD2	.	CASSSIGTSGAGAKNIQYF	TGTGCCAGCAGCTCGATCGGGACTAGCGGGGCTGGGGCCAAAAACATTCAGTACTTC
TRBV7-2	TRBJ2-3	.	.	CASSFTGSTDTQYF	TGTGCCAGCAGCTTTACGGGAAGCACAGATACGCAGTATTTT
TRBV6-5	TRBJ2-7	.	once	CASSLYEQYF	TGTGCCAGCAGTTTATACGAGCAGTACTTC
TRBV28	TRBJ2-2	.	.	CASRPPGHTGELFF	TGTGCCAGCAGGCCGCCGGGTCACACCGGGGAGCTGTTTTTT
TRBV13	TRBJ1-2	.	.	CASSLGVGGWAYGYTF	TGTGCCAGCAGCTTAGGTGTGGGGGGTTGGGCCTATGGCTACACCTTC
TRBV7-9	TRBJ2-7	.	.	CASSFRGGGIYEQYF	TGTGCCAGCAGCTTCAGGGGAGGGGGGATCTACGAGCAGTACTTC
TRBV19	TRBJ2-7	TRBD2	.	CASSAGLAEAYEQYF	TGTGCCAGTAGTGCGGGACTAGCGGAGGCCTACGAGCAGTACTTC
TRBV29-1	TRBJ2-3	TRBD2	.	CSVVTGGEGTDTQYF	TGCAGCGTTGTCACGGGAGGGGAGGGCACAGATACGCAGTATTTT
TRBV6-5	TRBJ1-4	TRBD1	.	CASSSSGTGNEKLFF	TGTGCCAGCAGTTCATCCGGGACAGGGAATGAAAAACTGTTTTTT
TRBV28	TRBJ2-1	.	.	CASSRGNNEQFF	TGTGCCAGCAGTAGGGGGAACAATGAGCAGTTCTTC
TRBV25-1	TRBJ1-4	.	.	CASSEYTASEKLFF	TGTGCCAGCAGTGAATACACAGCCTCTGAAAAACTGTTTTTT
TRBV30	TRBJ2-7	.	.	CAWTLYRDGPNVGF	TGTGCCTGGACCTTGTACCGGGATGGCCCCAATGTTGGCTTC
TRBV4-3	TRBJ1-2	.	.	CASSQGIDRYYGYTF	TGCGCCAGCAGCCAAGGGATCGACAGGTACTATGGCTACACCTTC
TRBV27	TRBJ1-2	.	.	CASSLYGGPYGYTF	TGTGCCAGCAGTTTATACGGGGGTCCCTATGGCTACACCTTC
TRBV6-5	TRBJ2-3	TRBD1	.	CASSVTGGRTDTQYF	TGTGCCAGCAGCGTAACAGGGGGTAGGACAGATACGCAGTATTTT
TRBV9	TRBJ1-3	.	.	CASSASIITSYSGNTIYF	TGTGCCAGCAGCGCCTCGATTATCACATCATACTCTGGAAACACCATATATTTT
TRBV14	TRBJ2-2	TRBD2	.	CASTKREGTGELFF	TGTGCCAGCACCAAGCGGGAGGGCACCGGGGAGCTGTTTTTT
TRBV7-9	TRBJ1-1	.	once	CASSSLAGQPEAFF	TGTGCCAGCAGCTCCTTGGCAGGGCAACCTGAAGCTTTCTTT
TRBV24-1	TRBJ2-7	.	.	CATSDSGLYEQYF	TGTGCCACCAGTGATTCGGGGTTATACGAGCAGTACTTC
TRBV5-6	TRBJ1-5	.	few	CASSLYRGGGNQPQHF	TGTGCCAGCAGCTTGTACCGAGGTGGTGGCAATCAGCCCCAGCATTTT
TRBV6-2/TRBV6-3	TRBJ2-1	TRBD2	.	CASSYGGVLGEQFF	TGTGCCAGCAGTTACGGGGGGGTTTTGGGTGAGCAGTTCTTC
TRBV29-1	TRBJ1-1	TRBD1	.	CSVGTGNTEAFF	TGCAGCGTGGGGACAGGAAACACTGAAGCTTTCTTT
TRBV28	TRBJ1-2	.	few	CASKEGALDGYTF	TGTGCCAGCAAGGAGGGAGCCCTTGATGGCTACACCTTC
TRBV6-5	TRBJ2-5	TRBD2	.	CASGGEGGPGETQYF	TGTGCCAGCGGGGGTGAGGGAGGGCCGGGAGAGACCCAGTACTTC
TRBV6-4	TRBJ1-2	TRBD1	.	CASSSGAGGNYGYTF	TGTGCCAGCAGTTCTGGGGCAGGGGGCAACTATGGCTACACCTTC
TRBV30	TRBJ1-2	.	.	CAWNSYYGYTF	TGTGCCTGGAACTCATACTATGGCTACACCTTC
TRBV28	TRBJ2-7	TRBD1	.	CASSMNRDRGDEQYF	TGTGCCAGCAGTATGAACCGGGACAGGGGCGACGAGCAGTACTTC
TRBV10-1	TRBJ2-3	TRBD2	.	CASSATGTSGRATDTQYF	TGCGCCAGCAGTGCCACGGGGACTAGCGGGAGGGCCACAGATACGCAGTATTTT
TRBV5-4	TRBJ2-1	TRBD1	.	CASSPLTGGNEQFF	TGTGCCAGCAGCCCACTGACAGGGGGCAATGAGCAGTTCTTC
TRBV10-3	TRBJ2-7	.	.	CAHAGVGQGPYEQYF	TGTGCGCATGCTGGGGTGGGGCAGGGCCCCTACGAGCAGTACTTC
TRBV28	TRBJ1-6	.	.	CASSLPGVVHF	TGTGCCAGCAGCCTCCCCGGGGTGGTCCACTTT
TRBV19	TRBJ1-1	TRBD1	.	CASSRTGEVAFF	TGTGCCAGTAGCCGGACAGGGGAGGTAGCTTTCTTT
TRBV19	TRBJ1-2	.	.	CASVRKEATYGYTF	TGTGCCAGTGTACGAAAGGAGGCCACCTATGGCTACACCTTC
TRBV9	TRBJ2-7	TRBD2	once	CASSLSGGYEQYF	TGTGCCAGCAGCCTCAGCGGGGGCTACGAGCAGTACTTC
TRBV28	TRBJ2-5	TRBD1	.	CASSSLTGGKETQYF	TGTGCCAGCAGCTCCCTAACAGGGGGCAAAGAGACCCAGTACTTC
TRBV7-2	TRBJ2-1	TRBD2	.	CASSKRAGLRDNEQFF	TGTGCCAGCAGCAAGAGAGCGGGACTCCGTGATAATGAGCAGTTCTTC
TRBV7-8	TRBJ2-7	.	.	CASSLSGHPEQYF	TGTGCCAGCAGCTTATCTGGCCATCCTGAGCAGTACTTC
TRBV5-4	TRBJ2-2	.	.	CASSLALAAGGELFF	TGTGCCAGCAGCTTGGCGTTAGCGGCGGGCGGGGAGCTGTTTTTT
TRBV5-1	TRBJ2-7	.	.	CASNEGSDRSYEQYF	TGCGCCAGCAATGAGGGTAGCGACCGCTCCTACGAGCAGTACTTC
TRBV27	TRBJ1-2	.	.	CASSSIDTNPETF	TGTGCCAGCAGTTCCATCGACACCAACCCCGAAACCTTC